This T cell receptor (beta chain) was identified during a study of cytomegalovirus exposure and HLA in healthy donors (dated by TCRdb to between 2016 and 2019). A note on the overall study: The 500 to 800 repertoires of the first cohort and the approximately 130 validation repertoires were produced on the same platform, according to a later analysis. The study was designed to test whether signatures of past pathogen exposure could be identified by cataloging public T cell receptors. A separate validation cohort of over a hundred different subjects was used in addition to the roughly 670-subject first cohort. To predict cytomegalovirus infection status, the study brought together high-throughput TCR immunosequencing, statistical association of individual TCRs with disease status, and machine learning.

Separate from the approximately 700-subject first cohort, the validation cohort of roughly 120 subjects was the group to which the donors belonged. Trimming at the junction amounts to 0 bases on V and 8 bases on J, and the germline ends lie 7 bases apart. CDR1 MNHEY and CDR2 SVGAGI are derived from the germline V gene. The CDR3 runs 13 residues from the cysteine to the phenylalanine. Just the 39-base CDR3 DNA is kept, in frame starting at base 1. A note on this clone: What antigen it recognizes has not been identified. Qualities for individual bases were not recorded, and no much larger clone is one base off.

Library construction relied on the immunoSEQ multiplex PCR assay. In the original analysis: A statistical classification framework was built to diagnose cytomegalovirus status from the catalog of TCR beta chain sequences. Imported from immuneACCESS, the table was reduced by TCRdb to in-frame sequences with V and J called. These copies leave out some clones; in studies compared against another copy, an unresolved V gene accounts for under half, and the cause of the remainder is not known. V, J and clone size were drawn from that table, and D and trimming were deduced from the DNA. The sample data list 90,000 to 110,000 clones, and more than 70% of these were observed just once. Approximately 2% of the sample belongs to the ten largest clones. The study at large found these results: A later analysis found that TCRs clustered in the first cohort also tended to co-occur in the roughly 120 validation repertoires, with approximately 93% of cluster scores above 0. While some public TCRs were present in many individuals, most TCR sequences turned up only very rarely across donors. The authors suggested that the approach could potentially be generalized to other disease states and immunological phenotypes. The study gave a list of about 160 TCR beta chains associated with cytomegalovirus. Cytomegalovirus status was reported to be diagnosed by the classifier with high specificity and sensitivity in both the original and validation cohorts. The validation cohort had no HLA typing available for a later analysis, so co-occurrence within that cohort was assessed over all 120 or so repertoires. In vitro tests confirmed that a few of the cytomegalovirus-associated TCR beta chains recognize cytomegalovirus antigens.

This sequence was found in a woman aged 18-29 years in good health and CMV-seronegative. The sequenced material came from PBMCs. The V and J genes are TRBV6-5 and TRBJ1-4; a confident D gene designation cannot be given. CDR3 reads: CASSYSSLEKLFF. The nucleotides are TGTGCCAGCAGTTACTCGTCTTTGGAAAAACTGTTTTTT.